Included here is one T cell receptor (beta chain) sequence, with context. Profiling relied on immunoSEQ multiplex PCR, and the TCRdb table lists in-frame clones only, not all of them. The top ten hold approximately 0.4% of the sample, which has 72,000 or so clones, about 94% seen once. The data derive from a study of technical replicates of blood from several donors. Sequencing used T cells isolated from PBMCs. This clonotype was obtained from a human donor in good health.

CDR3 DNA sequence: TGCGCCAGCAGCCAAGGAGGAGGGATTAACTATGGCTACACCTTC. It translates to CASSQGGGINYGYTF. The V and J genes are TRBV4-1 and TRBJ1-2, with D hard to call. Per the germline V gene, CDR1 is MGHRA and CDR2 is YSYEKL. The V and J ends lost 1 base and 1 base respectively, with 10 bases between them. The CDR3 is 15 residues long.